This is a list of T cell receptor beta chains from one sample in a study of identical twins. TCRdb re-analysed the 5' RACE reads in MiXCR, keeping a single row per CDR3 protein. Of hundreds of thousands of distinct CDR3 sequences listed, less than 10% are singletons. This same sample was also part of a study on yellow fever vaccine responses in identical twins.

Sequenced input: PBMCs. Source of these receptors: a woman under 30 in good health. The CDR3 runs from the conserved cysteine through the conserved F or W. The order of the fields is V gene, D gene, clone size, J gene, CDR3 DNA, CDR3 protein. The D gene is left open where the match is weak. Expanded clones are given a class, and other clones once, few, many or no size at all.

TRBV10-3	-	few	TRBJ2-7	TGTGCCATCAGTGGGCCTGATCTAAGCTCCTACGAGCAGTACTTC	CAISGPDLSSYEQYF
TRBV27	TRBD2	-	TRBJ2-5	TGTGCCAGCAATCCCCGGGGGGCGTACGGGACTAGTGATCGGGAGACCCAGTACTTC	CASNPRGAYGTSDRETQYF
TRBV5-6	TRBD2	few	TRBJ2-1	TGTGCCAGCAGCTTGGAGGCGGGGGTTAGGACCAATGAGCAGTTCTTC	CASSLEAGVRTNEQFF
TRBV9	-	many	TRBJ2-1	TGTGCCAGCAGCATAGGGTCTAACTCCTACAATGAGCAGTTCTTC	CASSIGSNSYNEQFF
TRBV6-1	-	-	TRBJ2-7	TGTGCCACTCACCTCCGGGACAACTCCTACGAGCAGTACTTC	CATHLRDNSYEQYF
TRBV5-1	-	-	TRBJ2-7	TGCGCCAGTATACAGGGCGCTGAAGGGTACGAGCAGTACTTC	CASIQGAEGYEQYF
TRBV6-1	-	few	TRBJ1-1	TGTGCCAGCAGCATCTCACAAAGGACTGAAGCTTTCTTT	CASSISQRTEAFF
TRBV2	-	-	TRBJ2-4	TGTGCCAGCAGTGAAAGGGGACCCTTGGGCCTCGGCAAAAACATTCAGTACTTC	CASSERGPLGLGKNIQYF
TRBV10-3	TRBD1	few	TRBJ2-7	TGTGCCATCAGTGAGTGGGACAGGGAAAACGAGCAGTACTTC	CAISEWDRENEQYF
TRBV5-1	TRBD1	many	TRBJ2-1	TGCGCCAGCAGCTTGGGGGGACAGAGTAGCTACAATGAGCAGTTCTTC	CASSLGGQSSYNEQFF
TRBV10-3	TRBD2	few	TRBJ2-1	TGTGCCATCGCCAGCACGGCGGGACTAGCGGGAGGTCGGAATGAGCAGTTCTTC	CAIASTAGLAGGRNEQFF
TRBV2	-	-	TRBJ2-7	TGTGCCAGCAGGGACATCCTTCGGGACCTTAATGGCGGGCAGTACTTC	CASRDILRDLNGGQYF
TRBV29-1	-	few	TRBJ2-1	TGCAGCTCCCGTAGCGGATCCTACAATGAGCAGTTCTTC	CSSRSGSYNEQFF
TRBV5-1	-	few	TRBJ1-2	TGCGCCAGCAGCTTGGAGATTGATAGGGCCTATGGCTACACCTTC	CASSLEIDRAYGYTF
TRBV4-3	-	many	TRBJ1-4	TGCGCCAGCAGCTTGCGGACAGCGACTAATGAAAAACTGTTTTTT	CASSLRTATNEKLFF
TRBV14	-	few	TRBJ2-3	TGTGCCAGCAGCTCCCGGACAAGCCGCACAGATACGCAGTATTTT	CASSSRTSRTDTQYF
TRBV4-3	-	many	TRBJ1-2	TGCGCCAGCAGCCAAGATATAACAGACTATGGCTACACCTTC	CASSQDITDYGYTF
TRBV6-4	-	many	TRBJ2-1	TGTGCCAGCAGTGACTCCGGACAGCCTTCCAATGAGCAGTTCTTC	CASSDSGQPSNEQFF
TRBV5-1	-	many	TRBJ2-7	TGCGCCAGCAGCTCTTCCGGCAGGGATGGGGAGCAGTACTTC	CASSSSGRDGEQYF
TRBV6-1	TRBD2	few	TRBJ2-3	TGTGCCAGCCGTCTAGCGGGAGTTCCAGATACGCAGTATTTT	CASRLAGVPDTQYF
TRBV2	TRBD2	-	TRBJ2-1	TGTGCCAGCAGGGCTTTAACTAGCGGGGGGCCATACAATGAGCAGTTCTTC	CASRALTSGGPYNEQFF
TRBV3-1	TRBD2	few	TRBJ2-1	TGTGCCAGCAGCCACGGGTGGGGGGGTATGGATGAGCAGTTCTTC	CASSHGWGGMDEQFF
TRBV7-9	TRBD1	-	TRBJ2-7	TGTGCCAGCAGCTTGACCGGGACAGGGATGAACGAGCAGTACTTC	CASSLTGTGMNEQYF
TRBV4-1	TRBD2	few	TRBJ2-3	TGCGCCAGCAGCCAAGAAGGGACTAGCGGGGGGGCCAGGGATACGCAGTATTTT	CASSQEGTSGGARDTQYF
TRBV5-1	TRBD2	many	TRBJ2-1	TGCGCCAGCAGCTTGGCCAGCGGGAGGCCCCGGTCGAGGAATGAGCAGTTCTTC	CASSLASGRPRSRNEQFF
TRBV6-1	TRBD2	few	TRBJ2-1	TGTGCCAGCAGTATGAGCGGGAGGGCCTCGGGTGAGCAGTTCTTC	CASSMSGRASGEQFF
TRBV29-1	-	-	TRBJ2-5	TGCAGCGTTGAGCGGCGGGGACGAACAGAGACCCAGTACTTC	CSVERRGRTETQYF
TRBV5-1	TRBD1	-	TRBJ2-5	TGCGCCAGCAGCAGTCGGGGACAGGGAGTAGAGACCCAGTACTTC	CASSSRGQGVETQYF